The subject of this entry is one TCR beta chain. Its target is unknown. Using immunoSEQ multiplex PCR, the repertoire was profiled, and TCRdb retains in-frame clones only, with some absent. The data contain over 150,000 clones, around 85% of them singletons. This specimen belongs to a study of cytomegalovirus exposure and HLA in healthy donors. Across the whole study: Both the roughly 120 validation repertoires and the approximately 700 first-cohort repertoires used the same platform, as reported by a later analysis.

Findings and limits, study-wide: In vitro assays verified that three CMV-associated chains recognized CMV antigens specifically. Clusters of TCRs from the first cohort tended to co-occur in the 90 to 150 validation repertoires (as a later analysis found).

The TCR sequence derives from a woman aged 25 to 39 in good health and CMV-seronegative. Input material: PBMCs.

CDR3 loop: CASRSPDIGNRGYTF. CDR3 nucleotide sequence: TGTGCCAGCAGATCCCCCGACATCGGTAACAGAGGCTACACCTTC. The chain carries TRBV6-5 and TRBJ1-2; D ambiguous. Germline V gene sequence: CDR1 MNHEY, CDR2 SVGAGI. Trimming took off 6 bases at V and 8 bases at J, with 22 bases between the two ends. The CDR3 spans 15 residues.